Listed here is a single T cell receptor (beta chain). The antigen it binds to is not known. No quality values exist for individual bases; no much larger clone is one base distant. The sample carries other DNA sequences with the same CDR3. This record belongs to a study of OX40 agonist ivuxolimab in advanced cancers. For the wider study: Ivuxolimab was an agonistic, fully human IgG2 monoclonal antibody directed against OX40 (CD134), a costimulatory receptor. Intravenous ivuxolimab was administered to patients every 2 weeks at six dose levels: 0.01, 0.1, 0.3, 1.5, 3 and 10 mg/kg. Among the roughly 52 dose-escalation patients, some 19 had hepatocellular carcinoma, around 15 melanoma, 9 renal cell carcinoma and 9 head and neck cancer. In the dose-escalation cohort, around four fifths of patients were male, and the mean age was approximately 64 years, with a range of about 23 to 85. Patients were allowed to have had prior anti-PD-1, anti-PD-L1 or anti-CTLA-4 therapy, and around two fifths of the dose-escalation patients had been treated with checkpoint inhibitors. Three dose-escalation patients achieved partial responses, one with hepatocellular carcinoma and two with cutaneous melanoma. The purpose of peripheral TCRbeta sequencing was to test whether ivuxolimab changed TCR sequence diversity and led to clonal T-cell expansion. The paper describes the monotherapy dose-escalation part (N = 52 patients) of the phase I trial of ivuxolimab. Overall study outcomes, separate from this receptor: In the 0.1-3.0 mg/kg groups, partial responders had among the lowest normalized peripheral clonal expansion, particularly in CD8+ T cells. Which antigens the clonally expanded peripheral T cells were specific for was not determined. After ivuxolimab, expanded clones were on average more numerous among CD8+ T cells than among CD4+ T cells. At doses of 0.1 to 3.0 mg/kg, clonal expansion of both CD4+ and CD8+ T cells in blood was seen between baseline and week 6. Low levels of normalized T-cell clonal expansion were also seen in some patients who did not respond.

The CDR3 covers 12 residues, taking in both the cysteine and the phenylalanine. The kept DNA is CDR3 alone, 36 bases in frame from the first base. The germline V gene yields KGHSH for CDR1 and LQKENI for CDR2. The junction shows trimming of 4 bases on V and 2 bases on J, plus 5 bases between the germline ends. Genomic DNA was isolated from the sorted cells so that the TCRbeta CDR3 region could be sequenced. TCRbeta CDR3 regions were sequenced using the immunoSEQ Assay. TCRdb took over this immuneACCESS table, retaining in-frame rearrangements with V and J assigned. Such tables are incomplete; in checked studies, under half of the missing clones stem from an unresolved V gene, and the remainder is unexplained. In all, the sample holds around 78,000 clones, and over 75% of those were seen once. 0.24% of the sample comes from the top ten. Patients with a history of autoimmune disease or receiving systemic immunosuppression were excluded from the trial. Peripheral blood for TCR sequencing was collected from all dose cohorts at baseline, on cycle 4 day 1, and on cycle 7 day 1. Samples were obtained from an open-label, multicenter, first-in-human phase I dose-escalation trial of ivuxolimab. Adults with locally advanced or metastatic melanoma, renal cell, hepatocellular, or head and neck squamous cell carcinoma were enrolled in the trial. Before TCR sequencing, CD4+ T cells and CD8+ T cells were sorted from peripheral blood as separate populations.

Source: CD4+ or CD8+ T cells sorted from blood, taken in a trial of the OX40 agonist ivuxolimab. The rearrangement combines TRBV18 with TRBJ2-5; there is no confident call for the D gene. The source of this sequence is an adult with an advanced solid tumor such as melanoma, head and neck, liver or kidney cancer. CDR3 protein: CASSRGQETQYF. The DNA sequence reads TGTGCCAGCTCACGGGGTCAAGAGACCCAGTACTTC.